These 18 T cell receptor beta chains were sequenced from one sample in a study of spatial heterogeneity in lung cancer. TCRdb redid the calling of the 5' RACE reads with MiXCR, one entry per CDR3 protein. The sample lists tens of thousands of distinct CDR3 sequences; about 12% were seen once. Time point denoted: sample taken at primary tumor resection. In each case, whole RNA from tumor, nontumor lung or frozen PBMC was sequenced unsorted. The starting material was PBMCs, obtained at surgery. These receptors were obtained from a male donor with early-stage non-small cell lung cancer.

CDR3 in DNA: TGTGCCAGCAGCTTAGGATCACGGGGACAAGAGACCCAGTACTTC. It specifies CASSLGSRGQETQYF. The rearrangement links TRBV11-2 to TRBJ2-5, with D perhaps TRBD2 (5 bases). The V gene's germline CDR1 is SGHAT and CDR2 FQNNGV. Trimming took 1 base from V and 2 from J, leaving 11 bases between them. This CDR3 region has 15 residues.

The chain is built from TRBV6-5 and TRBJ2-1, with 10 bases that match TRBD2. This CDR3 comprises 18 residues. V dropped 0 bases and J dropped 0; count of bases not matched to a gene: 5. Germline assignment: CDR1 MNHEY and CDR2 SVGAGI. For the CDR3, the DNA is TGTGCCAGCAGTTACTCGCCCGTAGCGGGAGGCTCCTACAATGAGCAGTTCTTC. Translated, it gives CASSYSPVAGGSYNEQFF.

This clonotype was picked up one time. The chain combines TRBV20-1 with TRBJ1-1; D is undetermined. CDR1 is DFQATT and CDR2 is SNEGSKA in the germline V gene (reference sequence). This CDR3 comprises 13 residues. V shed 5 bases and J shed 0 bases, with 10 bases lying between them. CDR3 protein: CSAGENMNTEAFF. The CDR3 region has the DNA TGCAGTGCTGGGGAAAATATGAACACTGAAGCTTTCTTT.

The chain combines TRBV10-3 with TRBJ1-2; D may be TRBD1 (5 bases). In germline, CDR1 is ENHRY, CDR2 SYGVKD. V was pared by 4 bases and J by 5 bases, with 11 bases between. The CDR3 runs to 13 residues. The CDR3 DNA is TGTGCCATCAGTGGGGGGACGGATTATGGCTACACCTTC. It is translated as CAISGGTDYGYTF.

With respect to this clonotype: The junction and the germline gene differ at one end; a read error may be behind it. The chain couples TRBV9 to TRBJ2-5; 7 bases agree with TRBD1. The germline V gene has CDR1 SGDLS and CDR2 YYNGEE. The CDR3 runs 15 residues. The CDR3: CASSVEGAPSETLYF. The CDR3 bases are TGTGCCAGCAGCGTAGAGGGGGCGCCTTCTGAGACCCTGTACTTC.

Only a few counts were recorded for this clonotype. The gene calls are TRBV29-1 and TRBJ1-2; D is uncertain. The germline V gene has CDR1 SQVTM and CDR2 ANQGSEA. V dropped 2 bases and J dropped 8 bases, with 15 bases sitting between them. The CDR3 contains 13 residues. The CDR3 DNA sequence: TGCAGCGTTGAAACACTTGGGCTAGGCGGCTACACCTTC. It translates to CSVETLGLGGYTF.

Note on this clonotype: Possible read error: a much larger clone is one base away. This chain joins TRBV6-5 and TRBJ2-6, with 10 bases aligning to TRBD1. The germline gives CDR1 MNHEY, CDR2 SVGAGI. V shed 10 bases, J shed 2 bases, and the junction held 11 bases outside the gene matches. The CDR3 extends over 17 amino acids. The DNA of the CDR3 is TGTGCCAACACGAAGGTCGGGACAGGGGCTGGGGCCAACGTCCTGACTTTC. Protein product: CANTKVGTGAGANVLTF.

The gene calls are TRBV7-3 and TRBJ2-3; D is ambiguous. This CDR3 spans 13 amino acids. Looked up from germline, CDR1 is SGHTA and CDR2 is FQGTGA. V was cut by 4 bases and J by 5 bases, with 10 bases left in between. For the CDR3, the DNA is TGTGCCAGCAGCTCCACCGTCCTAGATACGCAGTATTTT. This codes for CASSSTVLDTQYF.

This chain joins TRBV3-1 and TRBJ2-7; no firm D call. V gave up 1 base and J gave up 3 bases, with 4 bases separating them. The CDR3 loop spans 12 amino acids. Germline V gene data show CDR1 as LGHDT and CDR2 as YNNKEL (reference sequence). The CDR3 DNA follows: TGTGCCAGCAGCCAAGTCGGCTACGAGCAGTACTTC. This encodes CASSQVGYEQYF.

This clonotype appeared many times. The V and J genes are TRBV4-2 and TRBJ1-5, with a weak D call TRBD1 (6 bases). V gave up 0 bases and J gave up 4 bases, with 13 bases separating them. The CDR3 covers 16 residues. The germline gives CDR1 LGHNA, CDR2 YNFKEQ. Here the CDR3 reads CASSQDGGLGNQPQHF. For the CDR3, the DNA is TGTGCCAGCAGCCAAGATGGGGGGCTCGGAAATCAGCCCCAGCATTTT.

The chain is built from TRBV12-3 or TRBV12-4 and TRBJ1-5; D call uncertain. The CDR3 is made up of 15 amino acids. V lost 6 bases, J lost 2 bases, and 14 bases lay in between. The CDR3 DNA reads TGTGCCAGCAGCCCCGCTTGGGCGGGCAATCAGCCCCAGCATTTT. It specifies CASSPAWAGNQPQHF.

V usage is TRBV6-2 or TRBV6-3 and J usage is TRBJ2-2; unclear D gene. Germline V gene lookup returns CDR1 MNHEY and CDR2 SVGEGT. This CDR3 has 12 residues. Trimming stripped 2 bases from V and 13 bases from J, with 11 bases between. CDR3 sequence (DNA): TGTGCCAGCAGTTACGCCCGCCGAGGGCTGTTTTTT. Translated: CASSYARRGLFF.

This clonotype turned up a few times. The DNA for the CDR3 is TGTGCCAGCAGTTACGGAGCGGGAGGCCGAACGCCCTACGATACGCAGTATTTT. It yields the protein CASSYGAGGRTPYDTQYF. V gene TRBV6-2 or TRBV6-3 combines with J gene TRBJ2-3, with TRBD2 matching 9 bases. The V gene end was trimmed by 2 bases and the J gene end by 6 bases; junction bases not matched to a gene: 15. This CDR3 has 18 amino acids. Germline V gene lookup returns CDR1 MNHEY and CDR2 SVGEGT.

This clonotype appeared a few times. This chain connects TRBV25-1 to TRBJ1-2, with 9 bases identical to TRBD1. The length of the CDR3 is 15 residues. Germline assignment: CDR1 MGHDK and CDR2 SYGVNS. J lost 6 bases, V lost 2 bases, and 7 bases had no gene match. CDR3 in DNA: TGTGCCAGCAGTGAAATCCGGACAGGGGCTAATGGCTACACCTTC. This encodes CASSEIRTGANGYTF.

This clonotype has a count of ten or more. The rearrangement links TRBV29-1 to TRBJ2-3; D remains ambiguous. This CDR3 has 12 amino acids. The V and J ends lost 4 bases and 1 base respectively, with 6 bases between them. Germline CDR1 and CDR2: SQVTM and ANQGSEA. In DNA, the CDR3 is TGCAGCGTTGTGAAGGGCACAGATACGCAGTATTTT. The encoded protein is CSVVKGTDTQYF.

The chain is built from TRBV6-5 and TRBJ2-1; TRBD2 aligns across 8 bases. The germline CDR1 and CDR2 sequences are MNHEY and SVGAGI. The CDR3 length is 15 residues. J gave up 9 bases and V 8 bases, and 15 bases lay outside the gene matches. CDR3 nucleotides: TGTGCCAGCCGTTTCGGGGGGGCCTTAAGGAGTGAGCAGTTCTTC. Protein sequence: CASRFGGALRSEQFF.

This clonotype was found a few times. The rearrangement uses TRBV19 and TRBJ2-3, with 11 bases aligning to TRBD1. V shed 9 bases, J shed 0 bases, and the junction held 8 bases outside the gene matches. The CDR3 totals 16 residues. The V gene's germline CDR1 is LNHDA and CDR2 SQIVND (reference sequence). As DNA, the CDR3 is TGTGCCAGCCGGGACAGGGGGGTCCCCAGCACAGATACGCAGTATTTT. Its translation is CASRDRGVPSTDTQYF.

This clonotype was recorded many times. Here the CDR3 DNA reads TGTGCCAGCAGCTTAGTCACGGGACAGGAAGCTTTCTTT. Translation: CASSLVTGQEAFF. This chain links TRBV7-2 with TRBJ1-1; 7 bases align to TRBD1. The CDR3 length is 13 residues. J was trimmed by 8 bases and V by 1 base; bases with no gene match: 4. Germline V gene lookup returns CDR1 SGHTA and CDR2 FQGNSA.